One T cell receptor beta chain is described in this entry. As yet, its antigen is unknown. The CDR3 sequence is 17 residues long. Germline CDR1 LGHNA, CDR2 YSLEER. V was clipped by 0 bases and J by 7 bases, with 16 bases between them. This entry belongs to a study of T cell repertoires in aging, cancer and after chemotherapy. Across the whole study: Healthy donor repertoires were recorded over several months to years and showed clear clonal overlap.

Overall study results and limits: The repertoire data cannot show anything about immunological memory following chemotherapy. In healthy donors, age-related TCR diversity loss mainly reflected lost richness.

Peripheral blood genomic DNA, not sorted cells or RNA, was the template. A mixed TRB-A/B primer pool amplified rearranged TRB by multiplex touch-down PCR. TCRdb passed the multiplex PCR reads through MiXCR, listing each CDR3 protein once. Of about 1,400 distinct CDR3 sequences listed, approximately 25% are singletons. The receptor was derived from a human donor in good health. Sequencing was done on a sample of blood. This chain connects TRBV4-3 to TRBJ1-6; possibly TRBD1 for D (6 bases). The CDR3: CASSQDRGTPRNSPLHF. As DNA, the CDR3 is TGCGCCAGCAGCCAAGATAGGGGGACTCCGAGGAATTCACCCCTCCACTTT.